The clone carrying this T cell receptor beta chain is a singleton in its sample. Its antigen is as yet unknown. These data come from a study of response to subunit inactivated influenza vaccine. The study's findings and limits: The study's authors posited that every seasonal influenza vaccination enlists few new T cells.

Looked up from germline, CDR1 is SNHLY and CDR2 is FYNNEI. The V end was cut by 5 bases, the J end by 10 bases, with 21 bases between. The CDR3 sequence is 15 residues long. TCRdb analysed the RT-PCR reads with MiXCR anew, one entry per CDR3 protein. Among fewer than 250,000 distinct CDR3 sequences listed, 13% to 15% were seen once. The chain couples TRBV2 to TRBJ2-1; weak D call: TRBD2 (6 bases). The origin of this receptor is a man aged 45-60 years who received an inactivated influenza vaccine. Sequenced here: CD8+ T cells sorted from PBMCs, sampled roughly 5 days after vaccination. The CDR3 reads CASSLPGLGEDEQFF. The CDR3 nucleotides read TGTGCCAGCAGTTTGCCGGGACTGGGTGAAGACGAGCAGTTCTTC.